Shown below are 26 T cell receptor beta chains from a single sample sequenced in a study of Tregs in tolerant kidney transplant recipients. This table comes from immunoSEQ multiplex PCR, and its TCRdb copy is limited to in-frame clones, with some not included. Of fewer than 100,000 clones listed, roughly 93% are singletons. The specimen comprised CD4+ T cells from blood, sampled before the transplant. These TCRs come from a human donor who received a combined kidney and bone marrow transplant.

This sequence joins TRBV7-3 and TRBJ2-7, with 11 bases aligning to TRBD2. The CDR3 consists of 16 residues. The ends lost 0 bases at V and 7 bases at J; junction bases unmatched: 8. The V gene's germline CDR1 is SGHTA and CDR2 FQGTGA. The CDR3 here is CASSLTSTSGVYEQYF. In DNA form, the CDR3 reads TGTGCCAGCAGCTTAACTTCGACTAGCGGGGTTTATGAGCAGTACTTC.

This clone was counted a few times. The CDR3 sequence: CASSQASSGRGEQFF. In DNA, the CDR3 is TGTGCCAGCAGCCAAGCCTCTAGCGGGAGGGGTGAGCAGTTCTTC. The V and J genes are TRBV14 and TRBJ2-1; TRBD2 aligns across 12 bases. J was trimmed by 9 bases and V by 1 base; bases with no gene match: 4. CDR1 SGHDN and CDR2 FVKESK come from the germline V gene. CDR3 length equals 15 residues.

V and J are TRBV6-6 and TRBJ1-6; D might be TRBD1 (5 bases). The CDR3 length is 14 residues. Germline-derived CDR1 and CDR2 are MNHNY and SVGAGI (reference sequence). Deletions cut 0 bases from V and 13 bases from J, with 13 bases between. In DNA, the CDR3 is TGTGCCAGCAGTTACTCGAGAGGGGACTCCCCCCTCCACTTT. Translated: CASSYSRGDSPLHF.

The chain combines TRBV11-2 with TRBJ2-3; the D gene is possibly TRBD2 (5 bases). There are 16 residues in the CDR3. V lost 5 bases and J 3 bases, leaving 18 bases between the germline ends. The germline V gene has CDR1 SGHAT and CDR2 FQNNGV. CDR3 amino acids: CASSPFLGVRTDTQYF. In DNA form, the CDR3 reads TGTGCCAGCAGCCCCTTTTTGGGAGTGAGAACAGATACGCAGTATTTT.

The chain has TRBV10-3 and TRBJ2-3, with D possibly being TRBD2 (7 bases). The germline gives CDR1 ENHRY, CDR2 SYGVKD. The CDR3 totals 16 residues. V was trimmed by 3 bases and J by 3 bases, leaving 16 bases between them. This CDR3 reads CAISDWGLAETDTQYF. The CDR3 DNA sequence: TGTGCCATCAGTGATTGGGGGCTAGCGGAAACAGATACGCAGTATTTT.

This clone has a single count. This sequence joins TRBV28 and TRBJ1-2, with D unclear. Trimming stripped 6 bases from V and 0 bases from J, with 8 bases between. CDR3 length: 13 amino acids. The germline V gene has CDR1 MDHEN and CDR2 SYDVKM. The chain's CDR3 is CASRPTANYGYTF. The CDR3 DNA reads TGTGCCAGCAGGCCGACTGCTAACTATGGCTACACCTTC.

The V gene is TRBV19, the J gene TRBJ2-7; possibly TRBD1 for D (6 bases). This CDR3 region has 14 residues. The germline V and J ends were trimmed by 7 bases and 0 bases, with 13 bases remaining between them. Looked up from germline, CDR1 is LNHDA and CDR2 is SQIVND (reference sequence). The CDR3 coding sequence is TGTGCCAGTACCGGGACACTGAGCTCCTACGAGCAGTACTTC. It translates to CASTGTLSSYEQYF.

The chain carries TRBV7-9 and TRBJ1-1; TRBD1 might be the D (6 bases). The V end lost 6 bases, the J end lost 1 base, and 18 bases lay between the germline ends. CDR1 and CDR2 (germline): SEHNR, FQNEAQ (reference sequence). The CDR3 has 16 residues. The CDR3 region has the DNA TGTGCCAGCAGACGAGGAACCGGGACACCGAACACTGAAGCTTTCTTT. Its protein is CASRRGTGTPNTEAFF.

The chain links TRBV7-9 to TRBJ1-1; D gene ambiguous. V lost 3 bases to trimming and J lost 0 bases, with 8 bases between them. Germline CDR1 reads SEHNR; CDR2 reads FQNEAQ (reference sequence). This CDR3 contains 14 residues. The CDR3: CASSFEVMNTEAFF. The CDR3, as DNA: TGTGCCAGCAGCTTTGAGGTCATGAACACTGAAGCTTTCTTT.

The V gene is TRBV5-6, the J gene TRBJ2-7, with a tentative D call TRBD1 (6 bases). V was clipped by 4 bases and J by 4 bases, with 15 bases between them. CDR1 SGHDT and CDR2 YYEEEE come from the germline V gene. This CDR3 comprises 14 residues. The CDR3 spells CASSTYRVWYEQYF. As DNA, the CDR3 is TGTGCCAGCAGCACATACAGGGTTTGGTACGAGCAGTACTTC.

The rearrangement joins TRBV29-1 to TRBJ1-2; no definite D call. The CDR3 contains 11 residues. CDR1 and CDR2 from the germline V gene are SQVTM and ANQGSEA. Trimming pared 3 bases from V and 7 bases from J, leaving 9 bases between. Here the CDR3 reads CSVELGIGYTF. In nucleotides, the CDR3 is TGCAGCGTTGAGCTCGGGATTGGCTACACCTTC. Filled out from reference TRBV29-1 and TRBJ1-2, the complete variable domain reads SAVISQKPSRDICQRGTSLTIQCQVDSQVTMMFWYRQQPGQSLTLIATANQGSEATYESGFVIDKFPISRPNLTFSTLTVSNMSPEDSSIYLCSVELGIGYTFGSGTRLTVV.

The genes are TRBV6-6 and TRBJ1-5; TRBD1 aligns across 8 bases. CDR1 MNHNY and CDR2 SVGAGI come from the germline V gene (reference sequence). This CDR3 has 15 residues. The V and J ends lost 4 bases and 7 bases, in that order; junction bases with no gene match: 9. The CDR3 sequence: CASSSGTGRVQPQHF. CDR3 DNA sequence: TGTGCCAGCAGTTCAGGGACAGGCCGGGTACAGCCCCAGCATTTT.

CDR3 amino acids: CAISESADSGANVLTF. CDR3 DNA sequence: TGTGCCATCAGTGAGTCCGCAGACTCTGGGGCCAACGTCCTGACTTTC. The rearrangement uses TRBV10-3 and TRBJ2-6; D remains ambiguous. CDR3 size: 16 residues. V was cut by 0 bases and J by 0 bases, with 6 bases left in between. Germline V lookup: CDR1 ENHRY, CDR2 SYGVKD.

This chain joins TRBV5-5 and TRBJ2-2, with TRBD2 matching over 11 bases. V dropped 2 bases and J dropped 6; count of bases not matched to a gene: 9. Germline V gene sequence: CDR1 SGHKS, CDR2 YYEKEE (reference sequence). The CDR3 sequence is 17 residues long. The CDR3 here is CASSFYHSGRAAGELFF. CDR3 nucleotides: TGTGCCAGCAGCTTTTACCATAGCGGGAGGGCCGCCGGGGAGCTGTTTTTT.

The chain couples TRBV6-6 to TRBJ1-1; 12 bases line up with TRBD1. CDR1 is MNHNY and CDR2 is SVGAGI in the germline V gene (reference sequence). This CDR3 has 14 residues. Losses at the gene ends were 7 bases for V and 7 bases for J; bases not matched to a gene: 7. CDR3 loop: CASTLGTGGNEAFF. CDR3 DNA: TGTGCCAGCACCCTGGGGACAGGGGGCAATGAAGCTTTCTTT.

The gene calls are TRBV7-3 and TRBJ2-1; 10 positions agree with TRBD2. Germline CDR1 SGHTA, CDR2 FQGTGA. CDR3 length: 14 residues. Trimming at V came to 3 bases and at J to 8 bases, leaving 4 bases not matched to a gene. Written as DNA, the CDR3 is TGTGCCAGCAGCTTTAGCGGGAGGTACGATGAGCAGTTCTTC. Residues: CASSFSGRYDEQFF.

The V gene is TRBV7-6, the J gene TRBJ1-4; 7 bases align to TRBD1. V lost 1 base and J lost 7; bases outside the gene matches: 9. Looked up from germline, CDR1 is SGHVS and CDR2 is FNYEAQ. The CDR3 consists of 16 residues. The CDR3 DNA follows: TGTGCCAGCAGCTTAGGGACAGGAGGAGTGGGTGAAAAACTGTTTTTT. This codes for CASSLGTGGVGEKLFF.

V usage is TRBV5-4 and J usage is TRBJ1-1; 7 bases are shared with TRBD1. The germline gives CDR1 SGHNT, CDR2 YYREEE (reference sequence). The trim removed 0 bases at V and 1 base at J, leaving 0 bases unmatched. This CDR3 has 14 amino acids. The CDR3 nucleotides read TGTGCCAGCAGCTTGGCAGGGGGGAACACTGAAGCTTTCTTT. Translating gives CASSLAGGNTEAFF.

This chain connects TRBV7-9 to TRBJ2-3; 10 bases fit TRBD2. After removal of 4 bases from V and 1 base from J, the junction contained 5 bases not matched to a gene. CDR1 SEHNR and CDR2 FQNEAQ come from the germline V gene (reference sequence). The CDR3 is 16 amino acids. CDR3 loop: CASSSFLAGGTDTQYF. The DNA for the CDR3 is TGTGCCAGCAGCTCCTTCCTAGCGGGGGGCACAGATACGCAGTATTTT.

The V gene is TRBV6-1, the J gene TRBJ1-4, with 7 bases lining up with TRBD1. Per the germline V gene, CDR1 is MNHNS and CDR2 is SASEGT. The CDR3 extends over 14 amino acids. V lost 5 bases and J lost 6; bases outside the gene matches: 6. The CDR3, as DNA: TGTGCCAGCAGTAAGACAGGGATCGATGAAAAACTGTTTTTT. It encodes CASSKTGIDEKLFF.

The V call is TRBV4-3, the J call TRBJ2-3; 13 nucleotides match TRBD2. After removal of 4 bases from V and 3 bases from J, the junction contained 4 bases not matched to a gene. Germline V gene lookup returns CDR1 LGHNA and CDR2 YSLEER. This CDR3 has 16 residues. DNA for the CDR3: TGCGCCAGCAGCCGACGGACTAGCGGGGGTACAGATACGCAGTATTTT. It yields the protein CASSRRTSGGTDTQYF.

The chain couples TRBV19 to TRBJ2-3; 7 bases are a match to TRBD1. Germline CDR1 and CDR2: LNHDA and SQIVND (reference sequence). The V gene end was trimmed by 3 bases and the J gene end by 2 bases; junction bases not matched to a gene: 5. There are 15 residues in the CDR3. The CDR3 nucleotides are TGTGCCAGTAGTATGAGACAGGGAACCACAGATACGCAGTATTTT. The encoded protein is CASSMRQGTTDTQYF.

The V call is TRBV5-1, the J call TRBJ2-7; maybe TRBD1 (5 bases). The germline V gene has CDR1 SGHRS and CDR2 YFSETQ. The CDR3 contains 15 residues. Trimming cost V 4 bases and J 1 base, with 15 bases left between them. The CDR3 sequence: CASSTQEMGSYEQYF. The CDR3 DNA is TGCGCCAGCAGCACACAGGAAATGGGATCCTACGAGCAGTACTTC. Full variable domain (missing parts from reference TRBV5-1 and TRBJ2-7): KAGVTQTPRYLIKTRGQQVTLSCSPISGHRSVSWYQQTPGQGLQFLFEYFSETQRNKGNFPGRFSGRQFSNSRSEMNVSTLELGDSALYLCASSTQEMGSYEQYFGPGTRLTVT.

The chain joins TRBV9 to TRBJ2-1; 7 bases match TRBD2. The germline V gene has CDR1 SGDLS and CDR2 YYNGEE. This CDR3 spans 14 amino acids. Trimming at V came to 2 bases and at J to 8 bases, leaving 7 bases not matched to a gene. The CDR3 coding sequence is TGTGCCAGCAGCGTTGTGGGAGGGCCTGATGAGCAGTTCTTC. It specifies CASSVVGGPDEQFF.

This chain connects TRBV9 to TRBJ1-2; TRBD1 matches at 11 bases. V lost 1 base and J lost 3; bases outside the gene matches: 2. This CDR3 has 15 residues. Germline values: CDR1 SGDLS, CDR2 YYNGEE. The CDR3 sequence is CASSVTGQGDYGYTF. CDR3 in DNA: TGTGCCAGCAGCGTAACGGGACAGGGGGACTATGGCTACACCTTC.

The J gene is TRBJ2-4, the V gene TRBV18; D is unclear. CDR1 KGHSH and CDR2 LQKENI come from the germline V gene. With 2 bases removed from V and 7 bases from J, the gap between germline ends came to 12 bases. The CDR3 is 14 amino acids. The DNA of the CDR3 is TGTGCCAGCTCACCAGAAATATCTGGCAACATTCAGTACTTC. It is translated as CASSPEISGNIQYF.